Shown below are 18 T cell receptor beta chains from a single sample sequenced in a study of T cells after yellow fever vaccination. TCRdb reprocessed the 5' RACE reads with MiXCR, giving one entry per CDR3 protein. The sample shows about 300,000 distinct CDR3 sequences, about 4% of them seen only once. This material consisted of PBMCs, taken 5 days after the yellow fever booster vaccination. The receptors derive from a man between 18 and 35 years old who received the YFV17D yellow fever vaccine.

The chain employs TRBV10-3 and TRBJ1-5, with D uncertain. CDR3 length: 15 amino acids. Trimming took 4 bases from V and 1 from J, leaving 11 bases between them. CDR1 is ENHRY, CDR2 SYGVKD, per germline. CDR3 in amino acids: CAISGGVGSNQPQHF. The CDR3 region has the DNA TGTGCCATCAGTGGGGGTGTCGGGAGCAATCAGCCCCAGCATTTT.

This clonotype was seen more than once but under ten times. The chain is built from TRBV28 and TRBJ2-3; 7 nucleotides agree with TRBD2. Germline values: CDR1 MDHEN, CDR2 SYDVKM. This CDR3 region has 14 residues. The J segment lost 2 bases and the V segment lost 10 bases, leaving 9 bases of the junction unmatched. CDR3 sequence: CAIRNGGTTDTQYF. Written as DNA, the CDR3 is TGTGCCATCCGAAACGGGGGGACCACAGATACGCAGTATTTT.

This sequence joins TRBV4-3 and TRBJ1-2, with a possible D match to TRBD1 (6 bases). The length of the CDR3 is 15 residues. Germline CDR1 LGHNA, CDR2 YSLEER. The V and J ends lost 0 bases and 8 bases respectively, with 16 bases between them. The CDR3: CASSQDRGGGWGYTF. CDR3 bases: TGCGCCAGCAGCCAAGATCGGGGAGGGGGTTGGGGCTACACCTTC.

The chain uses TRBV20-1 and TRBJ2-2; 9 bases are shared with TRBD1. V shed 7 bases and J 5 bases; nucleotides not matched to a gene: 14. Per germline, CDR1 DFQATT and CDR2 SNEGSKA (reference sequence). The CDR3 is made up of 16 amino acids. In DNA, the CDR3 is TGCAGTGGGCCGAGGACAGGGGCCCTAACTACCGGGGAGCTGTTTTTT. Translated: CSGPRTGALTTGELFF.

In its sample, this clonotype was seen a few times. The chain uses TRBV2 and TRBJ2-7; 15 nucleotides line up with TRBD2. The germline gives CDR1 SNHLY, CDR2 FYNNEI. Trimming at V came to 2 bases and at J to 9 bases, leaving 5 bases not matched to a gene. This CDR3 spans 15 amino acids. The CDR3 DNA reads as TGTGCCAGCAGTGAACGGGGACTAGCGGGGGGTACGCAGTACTTC. Its translation: CASSERGLAGGTQYF.

DNA of the CDR3: TGTGCCAGCACCCAAACAGGACAGGGCCGTCAGCCCCAGCATTTT. Its protein product is CASTQTGQGRQPQHF. V gene TRBV12-3 or TRBV12-4 combines with J gene TRBJ1-5; 8 bases agree with TRBD1. The CDR3 has 15 amino acids. V lost 7 bases to trimming and J lost 6 bases; unmatched junction nucleotides: 11.

This clonotype has more than one count but fewer than ten. The rearrangement uses TRBV14 and TRBJ1-4, with unresolved D. V lost 0 bases to trimming and J lost 8 bases, with 4 bases between them. Germline V gene sequence: CDR1 SGHDN, CDR2 FVKESK. The CDR3 loop spans 12 amino acids. CDR3 region: CASSQDGEKLFF. The CDR3 nucleotides are TGTGCCAGCAGCCAAGATGGGGAAAAACTGTTTTTT.

This clonotype was recorded many times. The chain recombines TRBV12-3 or TRBV12-4 with TRBJ2-3; no clear D. Trimming stripped 6 bases from V and 5 bases from J, with 6 bases between. The length of the CDR3 is 11 residues. For the CDR3, the DNA is TGTGCCAGCAGGACGGGAGATACGCAGTATTTT. It specifies CASRTGDTQYF.

This clonotype was seen ten or more times. V is TRBV20-1 and J is TRBJ1-2; tentatively, D is TRBD1 (5 bases). This CDR3 has 13 amino acids. Per the germline V gene, CDR1 is DFQATT and CDR2 is SNEGSKA (reference sequence). The ends were cut back, 1 base at V and 5 bases at J, with 11 bases in the middle. The DNA for the CDR3 is TGCAGTGCTAGAGGGGGGGGTCGGTATGGCTACACCTTC. The encoded protein is CSARGGGRYGYTF.

This clonotype was recorded a few times. The J gene is TRBJ2-1, the V gene TRBV4-3; 10 bases are shared with TRBD2. Germline CDR1 is LGHNA and CDR2 is YSLEER. There are 17 residues in the CDR3. V trimming: 0 bases; J trimming: 7 bases; junction bases outside the gene matches: 9. CDR3 amino acids: CASSQDVASGGENEQFF. The CDR3, as DNA: TGCGCCAGCAGCCAAGATGTGGCTAGCGGGGGAGAGAATGAGCAGTTCTTC.

V gene TRBV7-2 combines with J gene TRBJ2-7; no clear D gene. V lost 6 bases and J lost 6, with 9 bases in between. The V gene's germline CDR1 is SGHTA and CDR2 FQGNSA. The CDR3 is made up of 11 amino acids. CDR3 protein: CASRGLGEQYF. CDR3 bases: TGTGCCAGCAGGGGCCTGGGCGAGCAGTACTTC. The complete variable domain, with remaining parts taken from reference TRBV7-2 and TRBJ2-7, reads GAGVSQSPSNKVTEKGKDVELRCDPISGHTALYWYRQSLGQGLEFLIYFQGNSAPDKSGLPSDRFSAERTGGSVSTLTIQRTQQEDSAVYLCASRGLGEQYFGPGTRLTVT.

The chain employs TRBV18 and TRBJ2-5; D not certain. The CDR3 is 14 residues long. CDR1 KGHSH and CDR2 LQKENI come from the germline V gene. V lost 0 bases and J 2 bases, leaving 7 bases between the germline ends. Here the CDR3 reads CASSPPVRQETQYF. In nucleotides, the CDR3 is TGTGCCAGCTCACCACCGGTTCGTCAAGAGACCCAGTACTTC.

The chain recombines TRBV28 with TRBJ1-1; no definite D call. The CDR3 sequence is 12 residues long. Trimming took off 6 bases at V and 4 bases at J, with 9 bases between the two ends. Germline CDR1 MDHEN, CDR2 SYDVKM. The CDR3 nucleotides are TGTGCCAGCAGAAGAGGGAGCACTGAAGCTTTCTTT. Translation: CASRRGSTEAFF.

The chain links TRBV9 to TRBJ2-5; weak D call: TRBD2 (5 bases). The V and J ends lost 4 bases and 0 bases respectively, with 13 bases between them. The CDR3 runs 15 residues. Germline CDR1 is SGDLS and CDR2 is YYNGEE. The CDR3 nucleotides are TGTGCCAGCAGCCTAGCAACAGCGTACCAAGAGACCCAGTACTTC. Its protein product is CASSLATAYQETQYF.

J is TRBJ2-4 and V is TRBV6-2 or TRBV6-3; D is possibly TRBD2 (5 bases). From germline, CDR1 is MNHEY and CDR2 SVGEGT. Trimming took off 7 bases at V and 8 bases at J, with 18 bases between the two ends. The CDR3 loop spans 14 amino acids. CDR3 in amino acids: CASTSRAGLDIQYF. The CDR3 DNA sequence: TGTGCCAGCACCTCACGGGCGGGTTTGGACATTCAGTACTTC.

This clonotype was seen more than once but under ten times. The V call is TRBV5-4, the J call TRBJ2-4; D is unclear. Germline V gives CDR1 SGHNT, CDR2 YYREEE (reference sequence). The CDR3 length is 16 residues. Trimming cost V 2 bases and J 0 bases, with 12 bases left between them. The CDR3, as DNA: TGTGCCAGCAGCTTCGGAAGGGCCCTAGCCAAAAACATTCAGTACTTC. The encoded protein is CASSFGRALAKNIQYF.

The sample holds many counts of this clonotype. The V and J genes are TRBV6-1 and TRBJ2-5; no clear D gene. Germline CDR1 MNHNS, CDR2 SASEGT. The CDR3 has 12 amino acids. Trimming took 0 bases from V and 4 from J, leaving 3 bases between them. The CDR3 region has the DNA TGTGCCAGCAGTGAAGCTTTAGAGACCCAGTACTTC. Translating it yields CASSEALETQYF.

V and J are TRBV7-9 and TRBJ1-2; D not certain. From germline, CDR1 is SEHNR and CDR2 FQNEAQ (reference sequence). This CDR3 is 15 amino acids long. Trimming took 5 bases from V and 4 from J, leaving 17 bases between them. This chain's CDR3 is CASSRSASASYGYTF. The DNA for the CDR3 is TGTGCCAGCAGCCGTTCTGCAAGTGCTAGCTATGGCTACACCTTC.